Below are 9 T cell receptor beta chains sequenced from a single sample in a study of spatial heterogeneity in lung cancer. Findings and limits, study-wide: Expanded alpha and beta TCR counts within tumors tracked tumor mutation counts.

TCRdb re-called the 5' RACE reads through MiXCR, storing one row per CDR3 protein. The table includes some 7,000 distinct CDR3 sequences, about an eighth detected once. Specified time point: sample taken at primary tumor resection. These receptors have no identified antigens. This specimen was lung tumor tissue, taken at surgery. The receptors stem from a male donor with early-stage non-small cell lung cancer.

This clonotype was counted many times. The chain carries TRBV21-1 and TRBJ1-2. TRBV21-1 is listed as a pseudogene. The CDR3 runs to 12 residues. The DNA of the CDR3 is TGTGCCAGCAGCAAAGCGCAAGGGGGCTACACCTTC. It is translated as CASSKAQGGYTF.

Remarks on this clonotype: Because the CDR3's place on the DNA is in doubt, the DNA is left out and the CDR3 is given as listed by TCRdb. The CDR3 here is CASSFYICSALATNTEAFF. The V gene is TRBV4-2, the J gene TRBJ1-1. Germline CDR1 reads LGHNA; CDR2 reads YNFKEQ. The CDR3 is 19 residues long, ends included.

Only a few counts were recorded for this clonotype. J is TRBJ1-3 and V is TRBV6-5; no firm D call. The CDR3 loop spans 14 amino acids. Deletions cut 7 bases from V and 0 bases from J, with 10 bases between. Germline V gene data show CDR1 as MNHEY and CDR2 as SVGAGI. CDR3 bases: TGTGCCAGCAAGAGGGTTCTCTCTGGAAACACCATATATTTT. Translating gives CASKRVLSGNTIYF.

This clonotype qualifies as medium-sized (0.01 to 0.1%). V is TRBV20-1 and J is TRBJ1-2, with TRBD1 matching 9 bases. With 3 bases clipped from V and 5 bases from J, the junction kept 7 bases outside the gene matches. CDR3 length: 14 amino acids. Germline loops: CDR1 DFQATT, CDR2 SNEGSKA (reference sequence). Written as DNA, the CDR3 is TGCAGTGCTAGCCGGGACAGGGATTGGTATGGCTACACCTTC. Its protein product is CSASRDRDWYGYTF.

This clonotype is deemed medium-sized. This sequence joins TRBV6-6 and TRBJ1-1; D not resolved. The germline V and J ends were trimmed by 4 bases and 2 bases, with 5 bases remaining between them. CDR1 is MNHNY, CDR2 SVGAGI, per germline (reference sequence). The CDR3 length is 12 residues. CDR3 loop: CASSSVNTEAFF. Written as DNA, the CDR3 is TGTGCCAGCAGTTCGGTCAACACTGAAGCTTTCTTT.

In its sample, this clonotype was seen many times. This chain connects TRBV10-2 to TRBJ2-4; TRBD1 aligns across 12 bases. The CDR3 is 18 amino acids. The ends lost 1 base at V and 3 bases at J; junction bases unmatched: 7. Germline loops: CDR1 WSHSY, CDR2 SAAADI. The CDR3 nucleotides are TGCGCCAGCAGTGAGTGGGGACAGGGGGCCCTAGGCAAAAACATTCAGTACTTC. This encodes CASSEWGQGALGKNIQYF.

Many counts were recorded for this clonotype. Written as DNA, the CDR3 is TGTGCCAGCAGCTTTGGGCTAATAACTTACGAGCAGTACTTC. Amino acids: CASSFGLITYEQYF. The chain has TRBV5-6 and TRBJ2-7, with D unclear. This CDR3 comprises 14 residues. Germline loops: CDR1 SGHDT, CDR2 YYEEEE. Trimming took off 2 bases at V and 4 bases at J, with 13 bases between the two ends.

The rearrangement joins TRBV7-2 to TRBJ2-7; D remains ambiguous. The CDR3 has 14 residues. Germline V gene sequence: CDR1 SGHTA, CDR2 FQGNSA. V was trimmed by 1 base and J by 0 bases, leaving 7 bases between them. CDR3 loop: CASSLDLSSYEQYF. CDR3 sequence (DNA): TGTGCCAGCAGCTTAGACCTCAGCTCCTACGAGCAGTACTTC.

In this sample, this clonotype turned up many times. This rearrangement joins TRBV12-3 or TRBV12-4 to TRBJ2-5; 7 nucleotides align to TRBD1. With 2 bases clipped from V and 5 bases from J, the junction kept 8 bases outside the gene matches. This CDR3 is built from 15 residues. The CDR3 DNA reads as TGTGCCAGCAGTTTAAAGACAGGGACCACGGAGACCCAGTACTTC. Its protein is CASSLKTGTTETQYF.